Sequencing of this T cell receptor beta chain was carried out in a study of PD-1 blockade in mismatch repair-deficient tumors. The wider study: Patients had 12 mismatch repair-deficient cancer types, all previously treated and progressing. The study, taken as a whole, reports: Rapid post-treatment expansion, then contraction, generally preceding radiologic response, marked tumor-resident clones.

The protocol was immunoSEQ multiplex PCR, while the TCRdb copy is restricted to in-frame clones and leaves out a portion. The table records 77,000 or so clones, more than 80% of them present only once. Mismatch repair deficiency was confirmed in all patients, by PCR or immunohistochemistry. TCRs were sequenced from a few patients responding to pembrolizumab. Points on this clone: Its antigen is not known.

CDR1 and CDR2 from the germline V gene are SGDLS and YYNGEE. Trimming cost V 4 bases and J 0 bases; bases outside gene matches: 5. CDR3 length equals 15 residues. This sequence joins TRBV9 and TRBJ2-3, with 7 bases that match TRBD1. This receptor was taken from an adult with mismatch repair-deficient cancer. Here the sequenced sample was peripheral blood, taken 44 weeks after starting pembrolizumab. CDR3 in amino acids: CASSPRTGSTDTQYF. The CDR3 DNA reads TGTGCCAGCAGCCCCCGGACAGGAAGCACAGATACGCAGTATTTT.